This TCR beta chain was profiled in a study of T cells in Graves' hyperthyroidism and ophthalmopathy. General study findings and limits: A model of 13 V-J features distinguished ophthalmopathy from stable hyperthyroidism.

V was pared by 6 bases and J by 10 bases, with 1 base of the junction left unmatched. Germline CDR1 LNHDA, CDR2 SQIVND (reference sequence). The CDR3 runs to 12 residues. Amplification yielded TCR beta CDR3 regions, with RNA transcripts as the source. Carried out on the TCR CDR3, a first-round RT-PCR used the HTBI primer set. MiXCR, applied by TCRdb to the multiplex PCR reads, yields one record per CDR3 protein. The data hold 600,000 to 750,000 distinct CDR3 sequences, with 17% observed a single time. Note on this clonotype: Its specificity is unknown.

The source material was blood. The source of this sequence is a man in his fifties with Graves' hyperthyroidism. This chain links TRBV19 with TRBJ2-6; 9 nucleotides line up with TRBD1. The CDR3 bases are TGTGCCAGTAGGACAGGGGGTAACGTCCTGACTTTC. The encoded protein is CASRTGGNVLTF.